This TCR beta chain derives from a study of blood T cells in healthy people across ages. Next came a second PCR, run for about 7 to 12 cycles, which used a sample-barcoded 5' primer along with a J-beta primer mix. TCRdb recomputed calls from the 5' RACE reads with MiXCR, one row per CDR3 protein. The table lists 1,500,000 or so distinct CDR3 sequences, approximately 59% of them singletons. Donors were healthy Caucasian individuals from Russia aged about 6 to 90. V was trimmed by 6 bases and J by 2 bases, leaving 19 bases between them. CDR1 and CDR2 from the germline V gene are SNHLY and FYNNEI. The CDR3 has 16 amino acids.

The chain combines TRBV2 with TRBJ2-5, with D unclear. This TCR derives from a man younger than 35 in good health. Sequencing was carried out using blood. The CDR3 sequence is CASREMAIYRQETQYF. As DNA, the CDR3 is TGTGCCAGCAGGGAGATGGCGATTTACAGACAAGAGACCCAGTACTTC.